This T cell receptor (beta chain) was recovered during a study of blood T cell repertoires in COVID-19. Produced via immunoSEQ multiplex PCR; TCRdb's table is partial and in-frame only. This table has approximately 150,000 clones, 85% to 90% appearing once. This clone came up once. The V gene's germline CDR1 is LGHDT and CDR2 YNNKEL (reference sequence). The CDR3 runs to 13 residues. Trimming left V 4 bases short and J 8 bases short, with 13 bases between. The sequence was collected from a woman aged 55 to 70 with acute or convalescent COVID-19. The chain recombines TRBV3-1 (or the pseudogene TRBV3-2) with TRBJ2-3; the D gene is possibly TRBD2 (6 bases). What was sequenced was peripheral blood. Here the CDR3 reads CASSPPVGGTQYF. In nucleotides, the CDR3 is TGTGCCAGCAGCCCTCCAGTGGGGGGTACGCAGTATTTT.